These T cell receptor beta chains were read from a single sample in a study of shared clonotypes between healthy human individuals. Sequencing was performed with immunoSEQ multiplex PCR; in TCRdb, only in-frame clones are kept and a portion is missing. Of 2 million to 2.5 million clones listed, 90% to 97% were seen once; the top ten hold approximately 0.13%. Material: naive CD4+ T cells sorted from blood. All receptors derive from a man aged 18 to 29 in good health. The CDR3 runs from the conserved cysteine through the conserved F or W. Each record gives: CDR3 length, D gene, J gene, V gene, clone size, CDR3 DNA, CDR3 protein. A D gene is named only where the DNA matches it firmly. Expanded clones get a size class; other rows say once, few or many, or leave the size out.

CDR3 length: 16
D gene: TRBD1
J gene: TRBJ2-7
V gene: TRBV4-3
clone size: NA
CDR3 DNA: TGCGCCAGCAGCCAGACCGTGGGGACAGGGTACTACGAGCAGTACTTC
CDR3 protein: CASSQTVGTGYYEQYF

CDR3 length: 12
D gene: NA
J gene: TRBJ1-1
V gene: TRBV5-1
clone size: NA
CDR3 DNA: TGCGCCAGCGCTCAAGAAGGCGGGAAAGCTTTCTTT
CDR3 protein: CASAQEGGKAFF

CDR3 length: 15
D gene: TRBD1
J gene: TRBJ1-6
V gene: TRBV19
clone size: NA
CDR3 DNA: TGTGCCAGCGGTATCCGGGACAGGGGAAATTCACCCCTCCACTTT
CDR3 protein: CASGIRDRGNSPLHF

CDR3 length: 14
D gene: NA
J gene: TRBJ2-7
V gene: TRBV10-3
clone size: NA
CDR3 DNA: TGTGCCATCAGTGAGTCGGGCGGGACCTACGAGCAGTACTTC
CDR3 protein: CAISESGGTYEQYF

CDR3 length: 13
D gene: NA
J gene: TRBJ1-2
V gene: TRBV6-5
clone size: NA
CDR3 DNA: TGTGCCAGCAGTAAGGGACTCCTCTATGGCTACACCTTC
CDR3 protein: CASSKGLLYGYTF

CDR3 length: 16
D gene: NA
J gene: TRBJ2-3
V gene: TRBV5-4
clone size: NA
CDR3 DNA: TGTGCCAGCAGCTCCTGGGACGGTCGCAGCACAGATACGCAGTATTTT
CDR3 protein: CASSSWDGRSTDTQYF

CDR3 length: 16
D gene: TRBD1
J gene: TRBJ2-5
V gene: TRBV5-6
clone size: NA
CDR3 DNA: TGTGCCAGCAGCACCGGACAGGGTCACCCTCAAGAGACCCAGTACTTC
CDR3 protein: CASSTGQGHPQETQYF

CDR3 length: 16
D gene: TRBD1
J gene: TRBJ2-1
V gene: TRBV27
clone size: NA
CDR3 DNA: TGTGCCAGCAGCCCGCAACCGGGACAGGGCCACAATGAGCAGTTCTTC
CDR3 protein: CASSPQPGQGHNEQFF

CDR3 length: 17
D gene: NA
J gene: TRBJ2-5
V gene: TRBV5-1
clone size: NA
CDR3 DNA: TGCGCCAGCAGCTTGGCCGTCGCGGGACCGACACAAGAGACCCAGTACTTC
CDR3 protein: CASSLAVAGPTQETQYF

CDR3 length: 13
D gene: TRBD2
J gene: TRBJ2-1
V gene: TRBV5-1
clone size: NA
CDR3 DNA: TGCGCCAGCGGACTAGCGGGGGGGAATGAGCAGTTCTTC
CDR3 protein: CASGLAGGNEQFF

CDR3 length: 15
D gene: TRBD1
J gene: TRBJ2-5
V gene: TRBV7-9
clone size: NA
CDR3 DNA: TGTGCCAGCAGCAGAGCCGGACAGGGTAGAGAGACCCAGTACTTC
CDR3 protein: CASSRAGQGRETQYF

CDR3 length: 16
D gene: TRBD2
J gene: TRBJ2-3
V gene: TRBV27
clone size: NA
CDR3 DNA: TGTGCCAGCTCTAGGTGGCTAGCGGGACCCACAGATACGCAGTATTTT
CDR3 protein: CASSRWLAGPTDTQYF

CDR3 length: 14
D gene: NA
J gene: TRBJ2-7
V gene: TRBV5-4
clone size: NA
CDR3 DNA: TGTGCCAGCAGCTTGGGACAGGCGACCTACGAGCAGTACTTC
CDR3 protein: CASSLGQATYEQYF

CDR3 length: 14
D gene: NA
J gene: TRBJ1-4
V gene: TRBV30
clone size: NA
CDR3 DNA: TGTGCCTGGAGTGACGGGGCGGCTAATGAAAAACTGTTTTTT
CDR3 protein: CAWSDGAANEKLFF

CDR3 length: 15
D gene: NA
J gene: TRBJ1-6
V gene: TRBV7-2
clone size: NA
CDR3 DNA: TGTGCCAGCAGCTCTACCCAGGGATTCAATTCACCCCTCCACTTT
CDR3 protein: CASSSTQGFNSPLHF

CDR3 length: 15
D gene: NA
J gene: TRBJ1-6
V gene: TRBV7-2
clone size: NA
CDR3 DNA: TGTGCCAGCAGCTTAGGACAGTTAGGCAATTCACCCCTCCACTTT
CDR3 protein: CASSLGQLGNSPLHF

CDR3 length: 16
D gene: TRBD1
J gene: TRBJ1-6
V gene: TRBV6-5
clone size: NA
CDR3 DNA: TGTGCCAGCAGTTACTCGGACAGGGGAGGCTCTTCACCCCTCCACTTT
CDR3 protein: CASSYSDRGGSSPLHF

CDR3 length: 17
D gene: NA
J gene: TRBJ2-5
V gene: TRBV11-2
clone size: NA
CDR3 DNA: TGTGCCAGCAGCTCCTACGGAGTAGCACTAGGGAGGGAGACCCAGTACTTC
CDR3 protein: CASSSYGVALGRETQYF

CDR3 length: 18
D gene: TRBD2
J gene: TRBJ2-1
V gene: TRBV11-2
clone size: once
CDR3 DNA: TGTGCCAGCAGCTCCCCGGCTAGCGGGAGGAGGTCCTACAATGAGCAGTTCTTC
CDR3 protein: CASSSPASGRRSYNEQFF

CDR3 length: 16
D gene: NA
J gene: TRBJ1-3
V gene: TRBV18
clone size: NA
CDR3 DNA: TGTGCCAGCTCATCCGATCCGATGGGCTCTGGAAACACCATATATTTT
CDR3 protein: CASSSDPMGSGNTIYF

CDR3 length: 17
D gene: TRBD1
J gene: TRBJ1-5
V gene: TRBV7-8
clone size: NA
CDR3 DNA: TGTGCCAGCAGCTTAAGGGGGACAGGGGATAGCAATCAGCCCCAGCATTTT
CDR3 protein: CASSLRGTGDSNQPQHF

CDR3 length: 15
D gene: NA
J gene: TRBJ2-7
V gene: TRBV5-6
clone size: NA
CDR3 DNA: TGTGCCAGCAGCTTGTTGTCAATGTTTTCCTACGAGCAGTACTTC
CDR3 protein: CASSLLSMFSYEQYF

CDR3 length: 13
D gene: NA
J gene: TRBJ1-1
V gene: TRBV5-6
clone size: NA
CDR3 DNA: TGTGCCAGCAGCTTGGTAGGGCCATCTGAAGCTTTCTTT
CDR3 protein: CASSLVGPSEAFF

CDR3 length: 13
D gene: NA
J gene: TRBJ1-2
V gene: TRBV6-5
clone size: NA
CDR3 DNA: TGTGCCAGCAGTTACCGAGAGGGGTATGGCTACACCTTC
CDR3 protein: CASSYREGYGYTF

CDR3 length: 13
D gene: NA
J gene: TRBJ2-5
V gene: TRBV9
clone size: NA
CDR3 DNA: TGTGCCAGCAGCGTCCTGGACAAAGAGACCCAGTACTTC
CDR3 protein: CASSVLDKETQYF